This T cell receptor beta chain was sequenced for a study of blood T cell repertoires in COVID-19. Study information: The United States, Italy and Spain supplied acute and convalescent COVID-19 samples.

Study processing details: Amplification with reference gene primers provided the estimates of nucleated cell counts. Measured with immunoSEQ multiplex PCR; TCRdb has only the in-frame clones, and not every one. That table gives V, J and clone size, and the DNA gave D and trimming. The sample records about 120,000 clones, approximately 87% being singletons. The receptor was isolated from a woman in her forties or fifties with acute or convalescent COVID-19. Sequences were obtained from peripheral blood.

CDR3 region: CASSWGQEYNYGYTF. In nucleotides, the CDR3 is TGCGCCAGCAGCTGGGGACAGGAATACAACTATGGCTACACCTTC. V and J are TRBV5-1 and TRBJ1-2; 8 bases are shared with TRBD1. The V gene end was trimmed by 3 bases and the J gene end by 2 bases; junction bases not matched to a gene: 6. Per germline, CDR1 SGHRS and CDR2 YFSETQ. The CDR3 consists of 15 residues.